This entry lists 9 T cell receptor beta chains sequenced from one sample in a study of T-cell memory formation after mild COVID-19. Using its own MiXCR run on the 5' RACE reads, TCRdb lists one record per CDR3 protein. The top ten hold about 12% of the sample, which has over 400,000 distinct CDR3 sequences, under 25% seen once. Sequencing used PBMCs or a T cell subset sorted from them (not recorded which). The receptor set was obtained from an adult woman who had mild COVID-19 (a few samples of this study predate the infection). Cell type and time point are not known.

The rearrangement uses TRBV5-1 and TRBJ1-1; a possible D gene is TRBD1 (6 bases). V lost 3 bases to trimming and J lost 0 bases, with 9 bases between them. The CDR3 extends over 14 amino acids. Germline V CDR1 and CDR2: SGHRS, YFSETQ. CDR3 DNA: TGCGCCAGCAGCTCCTGGACAGTGAACACTGAAGCTTTCTTT. This sequence encodes CASSSWTVNTEAFF.

This clonotype occurred a few times. This chain links TRBV18 with TRBJ2-7, with D tentatively TRBD1 (6 bases). The germline V gene encodes CDR1 KGHSH and CDR2 LQKENI. The V gene lost 3 bases and the J gene lost 2 bases, with 17 bases spanning the gap. The CDR3 length is 16 residues. The CDR3 nucleotides read TGTGCCAGCTCACCCCAAGCCGGGACATTCACCTACGAGCAGTACTTC. Its translation is CASSPQAGTFTYEQYF.

A few counts support this clonotype. The chain joins TRBV7-9 to TRBJ1-1; D perhaps matches TRBD1 (5 bases). The CDR3 is 13 amino acids. Deletions cut 5 bases from V and 10 bases from J, with 17 bases between. CDR1 is SEHNR and CDR2 is FQNEAQ in the germline V gene (reference sequence). CDR3: CASSTGGLSGAFF. CDR3 DNA: TGTGCCAGCAGCACGGGGGGGTTATCCGGAGCTTTCTTT.

This chain links TRBV20-1 with TRBJ2-7; perhaps TRBD1 as D (6 bases). The CDR3 totals 14 residues. In germline, CDR1 is DFQATT, CDR2 SNEGSKA (reference sequence). Trimming shortened V by 1 base and J by 7 bases, and 17 bases separated the two germline ends. The DNA of the CDR3 is TGCAGTGCTAGAGTTAGCCCTAGTAGGGGGGAGCAGTACTTC. Protein product: CSARVSPSRGEQYF.

This clonotype was picked up a small number of times. The chain employs TRBV5-1 and TRBJ1-1; D is perhaps TRBD1 (5 bases). This CDR3 comprises 14 residues. Deletions cut 2 bases from V and 1 base from J, with 9 bases between. Germline CDR1 is SGHRS and CDR2 is YFSETQ. This chain's CDR3 is CASSLGDGNTEAFF. The DNA for the CDR3 is TGCGCCAGCAGCTTAGGGGACGGGAACACTGAAGCTTTCTTT.

This clonotype has only a few counts. V and J are TRBV7-2 and TRBJ2-1, with D maybe TRBD2 (5 bases). CDR3 length: 11 residues. The ends were cut back, 5 bases at V and 15 bases at J, with 14 bases in the middle. Germline CDR1 SGHTA, CDR2 FQGNSA. The CDR3 coding sequence is TGTGCCAGCAGCGAATCTAGCCTATGGTTCTTC. This translates into CASSESSLWFF.

The chain combines TRBV4-3 with TRBJ2-5, with D perhaps assigned TRBD1 or TRBD2 (5 bases each). Trimming took off 0 bases at V and 5 bases at J, with 16 bases between the two ends. This CDR3 is 16 amino acids long. Germline lookup yields CDR1 LGHNA and CDR2 YSLEER. The CDR3 loop reads CASSQDTAGSRETQYF. The DNA of the CDR3 is TGCGCCAGCAGCCAAGATACGGCAGGGAGTCGGGAGACCCAGTACTTC.

A few counts support this clonotype. V usage is TRBV6-5 and J usage is TRBJ1-6, with a tentative D call TRBD1 (5 bases). The CDR3 covers 17 residues. V lost 0 bases to trimming and J lost 8 bases, with 17 bases between them. CDR1 and CDR2 from the germline V gene are MNHEY and SVGAGI. The chain's CDR3 is CASSYSNYGAADSPLHF. The CDR3, as DNA: TGTGCCAGCAGTTACTCGAACTATGGGGCAGCGGATTCACCCCTCCACTTT.

The chain joins TRBV4-1 to TRBJ2-2; D not resolved. The CDR3 extends over 16 amino acids. Germline CDR1 and CDR2: MGHRA and YSYEKL. The V gene lost 1 base and the J gene lost 0 bases, with 9 bases spanning the gap. The CDR3: CASSQVQATNTGELFF. In DNA, the CDR3 is TGCGCCAGCAGCCAAGTTCAGGCAACGAACACCGGGGAGCTGTTTTTT.